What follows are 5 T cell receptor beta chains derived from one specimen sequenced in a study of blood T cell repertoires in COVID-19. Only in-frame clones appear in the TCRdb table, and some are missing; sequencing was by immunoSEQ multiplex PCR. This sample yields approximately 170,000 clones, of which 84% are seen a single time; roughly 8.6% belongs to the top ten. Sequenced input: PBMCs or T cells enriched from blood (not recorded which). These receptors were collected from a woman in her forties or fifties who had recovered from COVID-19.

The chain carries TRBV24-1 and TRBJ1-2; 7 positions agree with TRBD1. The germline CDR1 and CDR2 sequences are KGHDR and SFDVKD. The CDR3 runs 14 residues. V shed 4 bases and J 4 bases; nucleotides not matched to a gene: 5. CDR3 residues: CATSDWDRSYGYTF. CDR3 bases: TGTGCCACCAGTGACTGGGACAGAAGCTATGGCTACACCTTC.

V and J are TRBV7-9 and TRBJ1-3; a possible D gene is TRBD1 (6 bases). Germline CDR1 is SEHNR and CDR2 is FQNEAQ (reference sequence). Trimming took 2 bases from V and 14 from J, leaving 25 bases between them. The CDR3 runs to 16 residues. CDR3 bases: TGTGCCAGCAGCTTAAAGGGGCCGGGACAAGGGCGAGCCTTATATTTT. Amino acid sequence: CASSLKGPGQGRALYF.

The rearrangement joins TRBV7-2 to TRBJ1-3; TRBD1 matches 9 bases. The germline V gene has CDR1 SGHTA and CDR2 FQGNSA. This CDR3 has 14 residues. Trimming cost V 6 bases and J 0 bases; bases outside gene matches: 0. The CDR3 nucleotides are TGTGCCAGCAGGACAGGGGGCTCTGGAAACACCATATATTTT. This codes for CASRTGGSGNTIYF.

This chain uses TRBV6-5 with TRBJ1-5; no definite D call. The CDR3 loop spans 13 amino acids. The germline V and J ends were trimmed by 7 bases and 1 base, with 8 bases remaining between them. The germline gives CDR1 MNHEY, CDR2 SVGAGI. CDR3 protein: CASNRLSNQPQHF. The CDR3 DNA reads TGTGCCAGCAATCGACTGAGCAATCAGCCCCAGCATTTT.

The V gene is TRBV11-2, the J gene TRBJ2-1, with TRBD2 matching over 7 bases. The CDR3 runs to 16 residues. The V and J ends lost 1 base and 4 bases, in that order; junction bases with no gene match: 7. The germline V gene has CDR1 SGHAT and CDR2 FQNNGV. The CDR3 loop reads CASSLAGGPNYNEQFF. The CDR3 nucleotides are TGTGCCAGCAGCTTAGCGGGGGGACCAAATTACAATGAGCAGTTCTTC. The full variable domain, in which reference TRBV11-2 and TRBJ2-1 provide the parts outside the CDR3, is EAGVAQSPRYKIIEKRQSVAFWCNPISGHATLYWYQQILGQGPKLLIQFQNNGVVDDSQLPKDRFSAERLKGVDSTLKIQPAKLEDSAVYLCASSLAGGPNYNEQFFGPGTRLTVL.